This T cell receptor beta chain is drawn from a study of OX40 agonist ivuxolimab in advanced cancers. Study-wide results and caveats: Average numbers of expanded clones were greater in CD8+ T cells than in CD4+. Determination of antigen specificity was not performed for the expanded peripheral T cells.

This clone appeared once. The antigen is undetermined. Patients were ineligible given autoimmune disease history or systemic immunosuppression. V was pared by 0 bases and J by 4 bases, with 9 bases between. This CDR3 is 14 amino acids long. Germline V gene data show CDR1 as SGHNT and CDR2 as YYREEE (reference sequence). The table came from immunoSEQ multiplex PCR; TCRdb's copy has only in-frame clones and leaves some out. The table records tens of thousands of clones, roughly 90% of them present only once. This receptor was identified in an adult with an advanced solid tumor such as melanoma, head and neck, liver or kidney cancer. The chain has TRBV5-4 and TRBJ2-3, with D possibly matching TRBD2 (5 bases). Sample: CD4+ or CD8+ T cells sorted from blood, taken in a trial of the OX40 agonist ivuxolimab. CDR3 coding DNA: TGTGCCAGCAGCTTGGGGGTGAGGGCAGATACGCAGTATTTT. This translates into CASSLGVRADTQYF.